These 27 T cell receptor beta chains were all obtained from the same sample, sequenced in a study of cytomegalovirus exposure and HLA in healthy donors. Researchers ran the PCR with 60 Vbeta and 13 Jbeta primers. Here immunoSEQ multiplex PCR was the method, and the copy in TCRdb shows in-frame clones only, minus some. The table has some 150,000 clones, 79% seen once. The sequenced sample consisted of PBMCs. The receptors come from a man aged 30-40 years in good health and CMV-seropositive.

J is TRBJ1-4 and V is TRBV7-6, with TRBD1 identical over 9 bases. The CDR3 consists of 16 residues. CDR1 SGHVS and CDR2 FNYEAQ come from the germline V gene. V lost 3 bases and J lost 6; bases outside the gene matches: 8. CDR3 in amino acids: CASSFRPGQGYEKLFF. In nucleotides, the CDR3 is TGTGCCAGCAGCTTCAGACCGGGACAGGGTTATGAAAAACTGTTTTTT.

CDR3 coding DNA: TGTGCCTGGAGTGTACGTCTGTGGGGAGGCACTGAAGCTTTCTTT. Translation gives CAWSVRLWGGTEAFF. This chain uses TRBV30 with TRBJ1-1; D is undetermined. Per germline, CDR1 GTSNPN and CDR2 SVGIG (reference sequence). The CDR3 is 15 amino acids. Trimming removed 0 bases at V and 4 bases at J, with 15 bases between.

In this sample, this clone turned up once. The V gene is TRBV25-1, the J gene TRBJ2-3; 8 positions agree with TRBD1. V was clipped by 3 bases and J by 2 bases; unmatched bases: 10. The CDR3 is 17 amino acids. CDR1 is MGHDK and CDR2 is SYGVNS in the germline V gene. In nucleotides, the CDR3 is TGTGCCAGCAGTGACCGGACAGGGAAAGGGGCCACAGATACGCAGTATTTT. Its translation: CASSDRTGKGATDTQYF.

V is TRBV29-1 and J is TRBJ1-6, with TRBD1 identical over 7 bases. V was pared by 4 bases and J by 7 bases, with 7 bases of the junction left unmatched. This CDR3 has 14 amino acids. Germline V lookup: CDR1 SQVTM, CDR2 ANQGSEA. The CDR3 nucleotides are TGCAGCGTTGTAACCGGGACAGAGAATTCACCCCTCCACTTT. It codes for CSVVTGTENSPLHF.

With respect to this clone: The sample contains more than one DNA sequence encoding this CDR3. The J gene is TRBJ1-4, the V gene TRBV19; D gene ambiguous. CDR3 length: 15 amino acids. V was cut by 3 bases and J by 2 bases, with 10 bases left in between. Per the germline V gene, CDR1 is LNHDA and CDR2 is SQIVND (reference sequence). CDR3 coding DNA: TGTGCCAGTAGTATCCGGACGGGGACTAATGAAAAACTGTTTTTT. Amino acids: CASSIRTGTNEKLFF.

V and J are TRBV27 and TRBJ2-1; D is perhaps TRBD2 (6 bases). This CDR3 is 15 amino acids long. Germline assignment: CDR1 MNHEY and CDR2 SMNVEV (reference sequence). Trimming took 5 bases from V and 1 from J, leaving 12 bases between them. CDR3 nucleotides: TGTGCCAGCAGTCCGGGGACTTCTTCCTACAATGAGCAGTTCTTC. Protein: CASSPGTSSYNEQFF.

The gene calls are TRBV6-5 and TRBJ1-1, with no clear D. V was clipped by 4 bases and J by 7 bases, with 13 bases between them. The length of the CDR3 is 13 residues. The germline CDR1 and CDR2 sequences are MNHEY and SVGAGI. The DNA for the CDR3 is TGTGCCAGCAGTTCCCCCCTACGGTTTGAAGCTTTCTTT. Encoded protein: CASSSPLRFEAFF.

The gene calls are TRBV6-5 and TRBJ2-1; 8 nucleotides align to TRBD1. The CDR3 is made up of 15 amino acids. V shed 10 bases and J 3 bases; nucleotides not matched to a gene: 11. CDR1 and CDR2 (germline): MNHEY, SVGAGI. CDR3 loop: CANSVATGGYNEQFF. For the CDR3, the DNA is TGTGCCAACAGCGTTGCCACAGGGGGCTACAATGAGCAGTTCTTC.

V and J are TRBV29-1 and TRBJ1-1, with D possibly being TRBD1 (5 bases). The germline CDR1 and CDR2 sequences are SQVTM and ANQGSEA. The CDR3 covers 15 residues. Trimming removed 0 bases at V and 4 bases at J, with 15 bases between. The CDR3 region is CSVEDREDIITEAFF. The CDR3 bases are TGCAGCGTTGAAGACCGCGAGGACATTATCACTGAAGCTTTCTTT.

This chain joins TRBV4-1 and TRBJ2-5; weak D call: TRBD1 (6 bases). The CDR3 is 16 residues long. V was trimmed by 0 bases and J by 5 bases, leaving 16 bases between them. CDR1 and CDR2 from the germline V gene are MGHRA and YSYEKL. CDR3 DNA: TGCGCCAGCAGCCAAGAGGGGGCCCTCTACGGGGAGACCCAGTACTTC. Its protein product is CASSQEGALYGETQYF.

DNA for the CDR3: TGTGCCAGCAGTCAGGAGGGGGCAAGGTTGGGTCAGCCCCAGCATTTT. Protein: CASSQEGARLGQPQHF. The chain carries TRBV7-8 and TRBJ1-5, with 7 bases lining up with TRBD1. V shed 6 bases, J shed 6 bases, and the junction held 14 bases outside the gene matches. In germline, CDR1 is SGHVS, CDR2 FQNEAQ. The CDR3 length is 16 residues.

As DNA, the CDR3 is TGTGCCAGCAGCGTAGTCAAGGAGGGAACAGATTCCTATGGCTACACCTTC. Translated, it gives CASSVVKEGTDSYGYTF. The chain combines TRBV9 with TRBJ1-2; D gene uncertain. The germline CDR1 and CDR2 sequences are SGDLS and YYNGEE. This CDR3 is 17 amino acids long. Trimming cost V 0 bases and J 4 bases, with 19 bases left between them.

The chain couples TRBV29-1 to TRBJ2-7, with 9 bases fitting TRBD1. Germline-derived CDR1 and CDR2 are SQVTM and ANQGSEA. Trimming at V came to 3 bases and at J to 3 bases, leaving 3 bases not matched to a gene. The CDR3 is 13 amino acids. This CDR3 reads CSVETGGNYEQYF. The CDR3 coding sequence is TGCAGCGTTGAGACAGGGGGGAACTACGAGCAGTACTTC.

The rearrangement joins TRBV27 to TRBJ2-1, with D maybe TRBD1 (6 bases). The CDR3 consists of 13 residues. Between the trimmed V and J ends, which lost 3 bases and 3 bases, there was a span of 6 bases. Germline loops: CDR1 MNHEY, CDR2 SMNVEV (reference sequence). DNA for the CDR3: TGTGCCAGCAGTTTGACAGGCTACAATGAGCAGTTCTTC. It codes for CASSLTGYNEQFF.

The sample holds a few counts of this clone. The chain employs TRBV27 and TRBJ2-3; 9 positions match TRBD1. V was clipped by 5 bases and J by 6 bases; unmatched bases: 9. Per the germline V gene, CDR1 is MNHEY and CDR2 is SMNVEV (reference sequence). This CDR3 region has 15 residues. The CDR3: CASSGGQGNADTQYF. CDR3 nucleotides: TGTGCCAGCAGTGGCGGACAGGGGAATGCCGATACGCAGTATTTT.

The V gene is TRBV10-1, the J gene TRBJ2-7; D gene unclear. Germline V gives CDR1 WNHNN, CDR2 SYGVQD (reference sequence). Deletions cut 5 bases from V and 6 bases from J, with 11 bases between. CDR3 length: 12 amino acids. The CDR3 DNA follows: TGCGCCAGCAGTAGTCCAACGAGCGAGCAGTACTTC. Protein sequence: CASSSPTSEQYF.

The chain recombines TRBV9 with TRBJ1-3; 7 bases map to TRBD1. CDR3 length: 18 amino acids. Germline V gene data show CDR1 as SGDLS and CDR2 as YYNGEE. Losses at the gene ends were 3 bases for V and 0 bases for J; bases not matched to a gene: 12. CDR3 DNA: TGTGCCAGCAGCGGGATCAGGGCAGGGGGAACCTCTGGAAACACCATATATTTT. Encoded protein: CASSGIRAGGTSGNTIYF.

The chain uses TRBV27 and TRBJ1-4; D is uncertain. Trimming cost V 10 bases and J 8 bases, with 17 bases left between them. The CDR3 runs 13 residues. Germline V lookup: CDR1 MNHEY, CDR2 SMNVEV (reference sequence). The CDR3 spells CATRTAEGEKLFF. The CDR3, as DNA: TGTGCCACCCGAACAGCAGAGGGAGAAAAACTGTTTTTT.

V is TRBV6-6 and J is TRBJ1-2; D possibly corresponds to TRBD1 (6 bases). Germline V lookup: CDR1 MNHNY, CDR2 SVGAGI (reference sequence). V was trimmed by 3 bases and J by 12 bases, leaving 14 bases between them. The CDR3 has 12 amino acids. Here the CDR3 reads CASSYRPRTDTF. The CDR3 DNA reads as TGTGCCAGCAGTTATCGGCCACGGACAGACACCTTC.

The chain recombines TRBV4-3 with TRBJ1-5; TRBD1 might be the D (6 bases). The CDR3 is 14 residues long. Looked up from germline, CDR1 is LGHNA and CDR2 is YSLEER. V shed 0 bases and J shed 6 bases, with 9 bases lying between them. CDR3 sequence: CASSQDRTAQPQHF. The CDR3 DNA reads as TGCGCCAGCAGCCAAGATAGGACAGCTCAGCCCCAGCATTTT.

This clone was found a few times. The CDR3 coding sequence is TGTGCCAGCTCACCAGAGGGGGATTTCTACAATGAGCAGTTCTTC. It translates to CASSPEGDFYNEQFF. The chain joins TRBV18 to TRBJ2-1; the D gene is possibly TRBD1 (6 bases). The CDR3 is 15 amino acids. Germline CDR1 and CDR2: KGHSH and LQKENI. V dropped 2 bases and J dropped 3 bases, with 11 bases sitting between them.

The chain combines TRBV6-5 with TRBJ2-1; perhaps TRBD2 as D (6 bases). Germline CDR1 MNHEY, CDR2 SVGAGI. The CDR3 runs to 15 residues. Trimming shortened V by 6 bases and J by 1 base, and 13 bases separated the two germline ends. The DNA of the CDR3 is TGTGCCAGCAGCCAGTTAGGGAGGTCCTACAATGAGCAGTTCTTC. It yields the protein CASSQLGRSYNEQFF.

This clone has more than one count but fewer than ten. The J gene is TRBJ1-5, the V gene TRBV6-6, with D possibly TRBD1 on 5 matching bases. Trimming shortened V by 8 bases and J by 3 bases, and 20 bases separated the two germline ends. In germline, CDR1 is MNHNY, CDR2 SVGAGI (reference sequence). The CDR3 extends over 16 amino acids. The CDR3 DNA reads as TGTGCCAGCGGTTCCTCTACAGGTAGCAACAATCAGCCCCAGCATTTT. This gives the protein CASGSSTGSNNQPQHF.

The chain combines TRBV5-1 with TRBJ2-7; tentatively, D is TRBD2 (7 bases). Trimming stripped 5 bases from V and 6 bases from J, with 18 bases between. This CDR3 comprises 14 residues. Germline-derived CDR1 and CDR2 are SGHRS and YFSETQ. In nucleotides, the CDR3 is TGCGCCAGCAGTTTAAGGGGGGGAGAGTTCGAGCAGTACTTC. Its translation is CASSLRGGEFEQYF.

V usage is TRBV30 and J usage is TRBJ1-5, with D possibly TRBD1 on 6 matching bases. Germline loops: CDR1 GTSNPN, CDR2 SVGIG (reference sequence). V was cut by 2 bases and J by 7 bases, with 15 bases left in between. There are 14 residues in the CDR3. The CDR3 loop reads CAWSSRRGWQPQHF. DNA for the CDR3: TGTGCCTGGAGTAGTAGAAGGGGGTGGCAGCCCCAGCATTTT.

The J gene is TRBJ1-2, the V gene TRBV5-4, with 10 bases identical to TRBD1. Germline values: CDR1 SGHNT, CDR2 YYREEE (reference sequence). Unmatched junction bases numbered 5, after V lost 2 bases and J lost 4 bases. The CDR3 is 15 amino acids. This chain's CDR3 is CASSLDRGLGYGYTF. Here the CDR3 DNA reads TGTGCCAGCAGCTTAGACAGGGGGCTGGGCTATGGCTACACCTTC.

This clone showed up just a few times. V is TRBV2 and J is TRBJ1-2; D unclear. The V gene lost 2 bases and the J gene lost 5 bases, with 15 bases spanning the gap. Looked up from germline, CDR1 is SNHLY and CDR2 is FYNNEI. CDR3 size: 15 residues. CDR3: CASSELGEVFYGYTF. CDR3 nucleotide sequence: TGTGCCAGCAGTGAATTAGGTGAGGTGTTTTATGGCTACACCTTC. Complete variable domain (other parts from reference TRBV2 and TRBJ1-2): EPEVTQTPSHQVTQMGQEVILRCVPISNHLYFYWYRQILGQKVEFLVSFYNNEISEKSEIFDDQFSVERPDGSNFTLKIRSTKLEDSAMYFCASSELGEVFYGYTFGSGTRLTVV.